Below, 32 T cell receptor beta chains from the same sample are listed, as sequenced in a study of blood T cell repertoires in COVID-19. The repertoire was sequenced with immunoSEQ multiplex PCR; TCRdb's copy has only in-frame clones and lacks some. In the table there are 100,000 or so clones, approximately 80% of which are singletons. Sequencing was carried out using peripheral blood. The receptors were sampled from a human donor in a cohort sampled during active COVID-19.

The chain carries TRBV4-3 and TRBJ2-7; D is unresolved. This CDR3 has 16 residues. The germline V gene encodes CDR1 LGHNA and CDR2 YSLEER. Trimming shortened V by 4 bases and J by 0 bases, and 16 bases separated the two germline ends. For the CDR3, the DNA is TGCGCCAGCAGCCTTCAGGCGCTGGGCTCCTCCTACGAGCAGTACTTC. This codes for CASSLQALGSSYEQYF.

The table lists this clone with a count of one. The chain has TRBV4-3 and TRBJ2-1; 8 positions agree with TRBD2. Germline trimming cut 1 base from V and 8 bases from J; bases unmatched to any gene: 10. Looked up from germline, CDR1 is LGHNA and CDR2 is YSLEER. The CDR3 consists of 16 residues. The CDR3 region is CASSQVAGGGFDEQFF. The CDR3 DNA reads as TGCGCCAGCAGCCAAGTGGCGGGGGGCGGTTTCGATGAGCAGTTCTTC.

This chain uses TRBV24-1 with TRBJ2-3, with 11 nucleotides matching TRBD2. Germline V gene lookup returns CDR1 KGHDR and CDR2 SFDVKD. Unmatched junction bases numbered 3, after V lost 4 bases and J lost 1 base. This CDR3 comprises 16 residues. The CDR3 bases are TGTGCCACCAGTGACCCGGGACTAGCGGGCACAGATACGCAGTATTTT. It codes for CATSDPGLAGTDTQYF.

The CDR3 DNA sequence: TGTGCCAGCAATGGGGGATTGGACAGGACGAACACTGAAGCTTTCTTT. Encoded protein: CASNGGLDRTNTEAFF. The rearrangement uses TRBV2 and TRBJ1-1; 7 nucleotides agree with TRBD1. Trimming at V came to 7 bases and at J to 1 base, leaving 12 bases not matched to a gene. The germline CDR1 and CDR2 sequences are SNHLY and FYNNEI. The CDR3 totals 16 residues.

This clone was recorded only once. The chain is built from TRBV19 and TRBJ1-1; 7 bases are a match to TRBD1. Germline values: CDR1 LNHDA, CDR2 SQIVND (reference sequence). The CDR3 loop spans 14 amino acids. The V gene end was trimmed by 5 bases and the J gene end by 1 base; junction bases not matched to a gene: 4. The CDR3, as DNA: TGTGCCAGTAGTGCCGGGGACAGGAACACTGAAGCTTTCTTT. It yields the protein CASSAGDRNTEAFF.

Worth noting for this clone: One junction end does not reproduce the germline sequence, and a read error may be involved. The chain couples TRBV7-7 to TRBJ1-4; TRBD1 agrees at 7 bases. In germline, CDR1 is SSHAT, CDR2 FNYEAQ (reference sequence). The CDR3 is made up of 13 amino acids. The CDR3 DNA follows: TGTGCTAGCAGCCTAGACAGGGTTGGCAAACTGTTTTTT. The encoded protein is CASSLDRVGKLFF.

The chain uses TRBV9 and TRBJ2-6, with a possible D match to TRBD2 (7 bases). CDR3 length: 17 amino acids. Germline CDR1 reads SGDLS; CDR2 reads YYNGEE. V was cut by 3 bases and J by 2 bases, with 15 bases left in between. For the CDR3, the DNA is TGTGCCAGCAGCGAAACCGGGGGGCCGGCTGGGGCCAACGTCCTGACTTTC. This encodes CASSETGGPAGANVLTF.

V and J are TRBV5-8 and TRBJ1-2, with TRBD1 matching over 7 bases. The ends lost 4 bases at V and 2 bases at J; junction bases unmatched: 5. The CDR3 extends over 14 amino acids. The germline V gene has CDR1 SGHTS and CDR2 YDEGEE. The CDR3 is CASSGTAPNYGYTF. CDR3 coding DNA: TGTGCCAGCAGCGGGACAGCACCAAACTATGGCTACACCTTC.

This chain connects TRBV2 to TRBJ2-2; D not resolved. This CDR3 has 15 residues. Germline loops: CDR1 SNHLY, CDR2 FYNNEI. Trimming shortened V by 5 bases and J by 3 bases, and 13 bases separated the two germline ends. The CDR3 sequence is CASSQARRYTGELFF. The CDR3 DNA sequence: TGTGCCAGCAGTCAGGCCAGGCGTTACACCGGGGAGCTGTTTTTT.

V is TRBV28 and J is TRBJ1-4; D gene uncertain. Per germline, CDR1 MDHEN and CDR2 SYDVKM. The CDR3 covers 14 residues. V was trimmed by 2 bases and J by 4 bases, leaving 8 bases between them. Written as DNA, the CDR3 is TGTGCCAGCAGTTTACGGGGAAATAATGAAAAACTGTTTTTT. As protein: CASSLRGNNEKLFF.

The rearrangement uses TRBV2 and TRBJ1-1; 7 positions match TRBD1. V gave up 9 bases and J gave up 3 bases; unmatched junction bases: 19. The CDR3 runs 17 residues. Germline CDR1 and CDR2: SNHLY and FYNNEI. The CDR3 coding sequence is TGTGCCAGTCACTTTCCGAGATTCCGGGACAGAGACACTGAAGCTTTCTTT. Translating it yields CASHFPRFRDRDTEAFF. The full variable domain, completed using reference TRBV2 and TRBJ1-1, is EPEVTQTPSHQVTQMGQEVILRCVPISNHLYFYWYRQILGQKVEFLVSFYNNEISEKSEIFDDQFSVERPDGSNFTLKIRSTKLEDSAMYFCASHFPRFRDRDTEAFFGQGTRLTVV.

The chain combines TRBV10-2 with TRBJ1-2; 9 bases match TRBD1. Germline-derived CDR1 and CDR2 are WSHSY and SAAADI. V lost 8 bases, J lost 5 bases, and 9 bases stayed unmatched. The CDR3 runs 14 residues. The CDR3 DNA reads as TGCGCCAGCCAAGGATGGACAGGGGTGTATGGCTACACCTTC. Protein product: CASQGWTGVYGYTF.

The rearrangement joins TRBV20-1 to TRBJ1-5; D unclear. Trimming shortened V by 3 bases and J by 2 bases, and 8 bases separated the two germline ends. The CDR3 consists of 13 residues. CDR1 and CDR2 (germline): DFQATT, SNEGSKA (reference sequence). CDR3 in amino acids: CSASMGGNQPQHF. CDR3 bases: TGCAGTGCTAGTATGGGAGGCAATCAGCCCCAGCATTTT.

CDR3: CAWSVRTPPKQFF. CDR3 coding DNA: TGTGCCTGGAGTGTACGAACACCTCCGAAGCAGTTCTTC. The chain links TRBV30 to TRBJ2-1; no firm D call. Between the trimmed V and J ends, which lost 0 bases and 11 bases, there was a span of 14 bases. Per germline, CDR1 GTSNPN and CDR2 SVGIG (reference sequence). The CDR3 length is 13 residues.

This chain joins TRBV4-2 and TRBJ1-5; 10 nucleotides align to TRBD1. Germline V gene sequence: CDR1 LGHNA, CDR2 YNFKEQ. The CDR3 covers 16 residues. The ends lost 4 bases at V and 5 bases at J; junction bases unmatched: 8. The CDR3: CASSRRTGTGDQPQHF. DNA of the CDR3: TGTGCCAGCAGCCGGAGAACCGGGACAGGGGATCAGCCCCAGCATTTT.

The V and J genes are TRBV19 and TRBJ1-3; D not resolved. The CDR3 is 15 amino acids. Trimming took off 1 base at V and 4 bases at J, with 11 bases between the two ends. Looked up from germline, CDR1 is LNHDA and CDR2 is SQIVND (reference sequence). The DNA for the CDR3 is TGTGCCAGTAGTATAGGAGGCTCCGGCGGAAACACCATATATTTT. Translation: CASSIGGSGGNTIYF. The full variable domain, its missing parts supplied by reference TRBV19 and TRBJ1-3, is DGGITQSPKYLFRKEGQNVTLSCEQNLNHDAMYWYRQDPGQGLRLIYYSQIVNDFQKGDIAEGYSVSREKKESFPLTVTSAQKNPTAFYLCASSIGGSGGNTIYFGEGSWLTVV.

The V call is TRBV19, the J call TRBJ2-5; no definite D call. Per the germline V gene, CDR1 is LNHDA and CDR2 is SQIVND (reference sequence). Trimming shortened V by 2 bases and J by 3 bases, and 7 bases separated the two germline ends. The CDR3 has 13 residues. The CDR3 DNA reads TGTGCCAGTAGTATACGACTGGAAGAGACCCAGTACTTC. Encoded protein: CASSIRLEETQYF.

This clone has more than one count but fewer than ten. The chain uses TRBV2 and TRBJ1-2, with 8 nucleotides matching TRBD1. Unmatched junction bases numbered 4, after V lost 5 bases and J lost 5 bases. This CDR3 has 13 amino acids. The germline V gene encodes CDR1 SNHLY and CDR2 FYNNEI. The CDR3 spells CASSPGGSYGYTF. The CDR3 DNA reads TGTGCCAGCAGTCCAGGGGGCTCGTATGGCTACACCTTC.

V and J are TRBV6-5 and TRBJ2-2; 7 nucleotides line up with TRBD1. Germline CDR1 is MNHEY and CDR2 is SVGAGI. There are 15 residues in the CDR3. The V and J ends lost 6 bases and 4 bases, in that order; junction bases with no gene match: 8. The CDR3 nucleotides are TGTGCCAGCAGCGGACAGGTCTGGGGCACCGGGGAGCTGTTTTTT. It encodes CASSGQVWGTGELFF.

The chain joins TRBV18 to TRBJ2-1; the D gene is possibly TRBD1 (6 bases). Trimming took 5 bases from V and 13 from J, leaving 15 bases between them. Germline lookup yields CDR1 KGHSH and CDR2 LQKENI. The CDR3 length is 12 residues. The CDR3 loop reads CASSKDRPVQFF. The CDR3 coding sequence is TGTGCCAGCTCAAAAGACAGGCCAGTCCAGTTCTTC.

The V call is TRBV19, the J call TRBJ2-2, with D possibly being TRBD2 (6 bases). The CDR3 totals 14 residues. V was trimmed by 3 bases and J by 6 bases, leaving 11 bases between them. Germline V lookup: CDR1 LNHDA, CDR2 SQIVND (reference sequence). The CDR3, as DNA: TGTGCCAGTAGTATGGGGACTGCCGCCGGGGAGCTGTTTTTT. Amino acids: CASSMGTAAGELFF.

The gene calls are TRBV28 and TRBJ1-2; 9 bases map to TRBD1. The V segment lost 5 bases and the J segment 3 bases; nucleotides outside the gene matches: 1. Germline V gene data show CDR1 as MDHEN and CDR2 as SYDVKM. This CDR3 is 13 amino acids long. CDR3 in amino acids: CASSTGGDYGYTF. DNA for the CDR3: TGTGCCAGCAGTACAGGGGGCGACTATGGCTACACCTTC.

This clone was picked up one time. V and J are TRBV7-9 and TRBJ2-7; the D is unclear. CDR1 is SEHNR and CDR2 is FQNEAQ in the germline V gene (reference sequence). The CDR3 loop spans 14 amino acids. Trimming stripped 4 bases from V and 3 bases from J, with 13 bases between. CDR3 nucleotide sequence: TGTGCCAGCAGCTCCTCCCTGAACTACTACGAGCAGTACTTC. Protein product: CASSSSLNYYEQYF.

CDR3 region: CASSGTGQGYNQPQHF. The CDR3 nucleotides read TGTGCCAGTAGTGGAACGGGACAGGGATACAATCAGCCCCAGCATTTT. This chain uses TRBV19 with TRBJ1-5, with 9 positions matching TRBD1. CDR1 is LNHDA and CDR2 is SQIVND in the germline V gene (reference sequence). The V and J ends lost 5 bases and 3 bases, in that order; junction bases with no gene match: 8. The CDR3 loop spans 16 amino acids.

This clone was found once. This chain connects TRBV19 to TRBJ2-5, with D perhaps TRBD1 (5 bases). The CDR3 has 15 residues. The V end lost 5 bases, the J end lost 2 bases, and 15 bases lay between the germline ends. Germline V gene lookup returns CDR1 LNHDA and CDR2 SQIVND (reference sequence). Here the CDR3 DNA reads TGTGCCAGTAGTTTCAAGGGGAACAGTCAAGAGACCCAGTACTTC. Translating it yields CASSFKGNSQETQYF.

DNA for the CDR3: TGTGCCAGCAGTTACACGGGTCGGGGGGGCCAGTACTTC. Its translation is CASSYTGRGGQYF. The chain is built from TRBV6-2 or TRBV6-3 and TRBJ2-5; 8 bases fit TRBD2. Germline CDR1 reads MNHEY; CDR2 reads SVGEGT. The CDR3 totals 13 residues. J gave up 10 bases and V 2 bases, and 6 bases lay outside the gene matches.

The J gene is TRBJ2-7, the V gene TRBV18, with D unclear. Looked up from germline, CDR1 is KGHSH and CDR2 is LQKENI. The CDR3 consists of 14 residues. Trimming removed 1 base at V and 6 bases at J, with 13 bases between. The CDR3 reads CASSPLDSPPEQYF. Written as DNA, the CDR3 is TGTGCCAGCTCACCACTCGATAGCCCCCCCGAGCAGTACTTC.

The chain combines TRBV11-2 with TRBJ2-5, with a weak D call TRBD2 (5 bases). The CDR3 sequence is 15 residues long. V was clipped by 6 bases and J by 5 bases, with 19 bases between them. From germline, CDR1 is SGHAT and CDR2 FQNNGV. CDR3: CASRRLAGWEETQYF. In DNA, the CDR3 is TGTGCCAGCAGGAGGTTAGCTGGGTGGGAGGAGACCCAGTACTTC.

This clone was seen once. J is TRBJ2-7 and V is TRBV6-5; the D is unclear. Trimming left V 6 bases short and J 7 bases short, with 16 bases between. Per germline, CDR1 MNHEY and CDR2 SVGAGI. This CDR3 has 13 amino acids. The CDR3 bases are TGTGCCAGCAGAGGTCTAGGTGCTTGGGAGCAGTACTTC. As protein: CASRGLGAWEQYF.

As regards this clone: One end of the junction fails to match germline, which may point to a read error. The chain employs TRBV28 and TRBJ1-1; a possible D gene is TRBD1 (6 bases). This CDR3 comprises 15 residues. In germline, CDR1 is MDHEN, CDR2 SYDVKM. CDR3 residues: CASSLSYRVKTEAFF. The CDR3, as DNA: TGTGCCAGCAGTTTATCGTACAGGGTGAAGACTGAAGCTTTCTTT.

The chain combines TRBV2 with TRBJ2-5, with TRBD2 matching 12 bases. V lost 7 bases and J lost 5; bases outside the gene matches: 8. Germline CDR1 is SNHLY and CDR2 is FYNNEI. The CDR3 sequence is 15 residues long. The CDR3, as DNA: TGTGCCAGCAAGATACTAGCGGGGGGCGGGGAGACCCAGTACTTC. Protein sequence: CASKILAGGGETQYF.

This clone has more than one count but fewer than ten. This sequence joins TRBV19 and TRBJ1-1; maybe TRBD1 (6 bases). The ends were cut back, 3 bases at V and 1 base at J, with 18 bases in the middle. Germline CDR1 is LNHDA and CDR2 is SQIVND (reference sequence). CDR3 size: 17 residues. The chain's CDR3 is CASSIVGKGQRNTEAFF. The DNA for the CDR3 is TGTGCCAGTAGTATCGTGGGGAAGGGACAAAGGAACACTGAAGCTTTCTTT.